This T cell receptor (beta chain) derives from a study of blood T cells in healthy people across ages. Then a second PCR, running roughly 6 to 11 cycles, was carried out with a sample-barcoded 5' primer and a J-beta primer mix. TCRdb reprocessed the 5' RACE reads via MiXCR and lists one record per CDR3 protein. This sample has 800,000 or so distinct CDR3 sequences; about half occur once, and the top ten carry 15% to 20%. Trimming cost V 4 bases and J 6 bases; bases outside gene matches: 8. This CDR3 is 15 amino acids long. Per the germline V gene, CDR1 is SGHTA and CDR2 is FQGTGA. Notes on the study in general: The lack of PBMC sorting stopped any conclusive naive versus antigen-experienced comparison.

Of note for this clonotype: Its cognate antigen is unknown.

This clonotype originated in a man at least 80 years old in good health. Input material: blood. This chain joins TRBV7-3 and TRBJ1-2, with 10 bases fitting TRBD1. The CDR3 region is CASSSTGGGYDGYTF. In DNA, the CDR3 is TGTGCCAGCAGCTCGACAGGGGGCGGGTACGATGGCTACACCTTC.